These 22 T cell receptor beta chains originate from one sample sequenced in a study of vaccination effects on CD4 cells after COVID-19. The culture ran for about 11 days, and then CD4+ T cells were isolated. Profiled with immunoSEQ multiplex PCR; TCRdb holds only in-frame clones, not every one. The sample consists of tens of thousands of clones, over 80% of them appearing once. These receptors have no known antigen. The sample was CD4+ T cells from PBMCs cultured without peptide, taken before COVID-19 vaccination. The receptor set was obtained from a human donor who received a COVID-19 vaccine.

The chain couples TRBV7-2 to TRBJ2-6; D might be TRBD2 (6 bases). With 1 base removed from V and 0 bases from J, the gap between germline ends came to 13 bases. CDR3 size: 18 residues. CDR1 is SGHTA, CDR2 FQGNSA, per germline. CDR3 amino acids: CASSLVLSGTSGANVLTF. CDR3 coding DNA: TGTGCCAGCAGCTTAGTACTTAGCGGCACCTCTGGGGCCAACGTCCTGACTTTC.

The chain uses TRBV6-5 and TRBJ1-1; D ambiguous. The germline CDR1 and CDR2 sequences are MNHEY and SVGAGI. The CDR3 has 15 amino acids. The V gene lost 0 bases and the J gene lost 1 base, with 9 bases spanning the gap. For the CDR3, the DNA is TGTGCCAGCAGTTACTCGAGTAACGGGAACACTGAAGCTTTCTTT. It specifies CASSYSSNGNTEAFF.

This clone was seen just once. The rearrangement uses TRBV14 and TRBJ1-1; D gene unclear. The germline V gene encodes CDR1 SGHDN and CDR2 FVKESK. This CDR3 is built from 13 residues. V was clipped by 2 bases and J by 0 bases, with 4 bases between them. The CDR3 is CASSQSLNTEAFF. Here the CDR3 DNA reads TGTGCCAGCAGCCAAAGTCTGAACACTGAAGCTTTCTTT.

The rearrangement uses TRBV18 and TRBJ1-4; no clear D. The V end was cut by 3 bases, the J end by 4 bases, with 9 bases between. Germline CDR1 reads KGHSH; CDR2 reads LQKENI. The CDR3 totals 14 residues. CDR3 sequence (DNA): TGTGCCAGCTCACCCGGACTGATTAATGAAAAACTGTTTTTT. Residues: CASSPGLINEKLFF.

The rearrangement uses TRBV7-9 and TRBJ1-4; D not certain. Trimming removed 0 bases from V and 4 bases from J, with 9 bases in between. Germline lookup yields CDR1 SEHNR and CDR2 FQNEAQ (reference sequence). This CDR3 contains 15 residues. The CDR3 region is CASSLAVINNEKLFF. CDR3 in DNA: TGTGCCAGCAGCTTAGCGGTTATCAATAATGAAAAACTGTTTTTT.

The rearrangement joins TRBV27 to TRBJ2-7, with 7 bases lining up with TRBD2. The germline gives CDR1 MNHEY, CDR2 SMNVEV (reference sequence). This CDR3 has 15 amino acids. V gave up 6 bases and J gave up 4 bases; unmatched junction bases: 12. Here the CDR3 reads CASSPSGAKRYEQYV. Here the CDR3 DNA reads TGTGCCAGCAGCCCAAGCGGGGCGAAACGTTACGAGCAGTACGTC.

This clone was observed a single time. This chain uses TRBV2 with TRBJ2-7; 9 bases are a match to TRBD2. This CDR3 spans 14 amino acids. Germline V gene lookup returns CDR1 SNHLY and CDR2 FYNNEI. Germline trimming cut 8 bases from V and 6 bases from J; bases unmatched to any gene: 11. CDR3 in amino acids: CASASSSGEGEQYV. The CDR3 DNA follows: TGTGCCAGCGCCTCCTCTAGCGGGGAAGGCGAGCAGTACGTC.

The chain uses TRBV21-1 and TRBJ1-2; the table's D call, TRBD1, was not checked against the DNA. TRBV21-1 is deemed a pseudogene. CDR3 length equals 16 residues. The CDR3 nucleotides read TGTGCCAGCACCCCTAGGGGACACCACCCTAACTATGGCTACACCTTC. Protein: CASTPRGHHPNYGYTF.

The chain has TRBV6-4 and TRBJ2-3; the D is unclear. V gave up 4 bases and J gave up 4 bases, with 12 bases separating them. The CDR3 runs 14 residues. Germline CDR1 MRHNA, CDR2 SNTAGT. The CDR3 region has the DNA TGTGCCAGCAGTGTTCGACCGACTGCAGATACGCAGTATTTT. Protein sequence: CASSVRPTADTQYF.

CDR3 amino acids: CASSPHSSSYNEQFF. The CDR3 region has the DNA TGTGCCAGCAGTCCCCACAGTAGCTCCTACAATGAGCAGTTCTTC. The chain carries TRBV6-4 and TRBJ2-1, with no clear D. This CDR3 comprises 15 residues. The ends were cut back, 5 bases at V and 0 bases at J, with 11 bases in the middle. The V gene's germline CDR1 is MRHNA and CDR2 SNTAGT.

This clone was seen once. The chain couples TRBV7-9 to TRBJ2-7; 8 bases match TRBD2. The CDR3 runs 15 residues. After removal of 5 bases from V and 0 bases from J, the junction contained 6 bases not matched to a gene. CDR1 and CDR2 (germline): SEHNR, FQNEAQ (reference sequence). The CDR3 nucleotides read TGTGCCAGCAGCCCCGGGAGGGCCCTCTCCTACGAGCAGTACGTC. Protein product: CASSPGRALSYEQYV.

The V gene is TRBV6-1, the J gene TRBJ1-3; the D is unclear. This CDR3 is built from 14 residues. V was cut by 1 base and J by 4 bases, with 8 bases left in between. The germline V gene encodes CDR1 MNHNS and CDR2 SASEGT. The CDR3 region has the DNA TGTGCCAGCAGTGAAGGGCCGGGGGGAAACACCATATATTTT. The encoded protein is CASSEGPGGNTIYF.

This chain connects TRBV6-1 to TRBJ2-3, with unresolved D. The CDR3 has 13 residues. V lost 2 bases and J lost 6, with 9 bases in between. Germline lookup yields CDR1 MNHNS and CDR2 SASEGT. The CDR3: CASSEPALDTQYF. CDR3 coding DNA: TGTGCCAGCAGTGAACCGGCACTCGATACGCAGTATTTT.

The V call is TRBV2, the J call TRBJ1-6; 7 nucleotides align to TRBD1. The trim removed 7 bases at V and 7 bases at J, leaving 10 bases unmatched. The CDR3 contains 15 residues. From germline, CDR1 is SNHLY and CDR2 FYNNEI. The CDR3 nucleotides are TGTGCCAGCACCATAGGGGGCGTTGACAATTCACCCCTCCACTTT. Translation gives CASTIGGVDNSPLHF. Full variable domain (outside the CDR3, taken from reference TRBV2 and TRBJ1-6): EPEVTQTPSHQVTQMGQEVILRCVPISNHLYFYWYRQILGQKVEFLVSFYNNEISEKSEIFDDQFSVERPDGSNFTLKIRSTKLEDSAMYFCASTIGGVDNSPLHFGNGTRLTVT.

The chain recombines TRBV12-3 or TRBV12-4 with TRBJ2-3, with D uncertain. This CDR3 spans 13 amino acids. Trimming shortened V by 7 bases and J by 3 bases, and 11 bases separated the two germline ends. CDR3 amino acids: CASNGDLTDTQYF. The CDR3 DNA is TGTGCCAGCAATGGGGATTTGACAGATACGCAGTATTTT.

The V and J genes are TRBV2 and TRBJ1-6, with 9 bases aligning to TRBD1. Germline assignment: CDR1 SNHLY and CDR2 FYNNEI. V lost 6 bases and J lost 5; bases outside the gene matches: 8. The CDR3 loop spans 16 amino acids. CDR3 DNA sequence: TGTGCCAGCAGGCGGACAGGGGCGCTTAATAATTCACCCCTCCACTTT. Amino acid sequence: CASRRTGALNNSPLHF.

The chain has TRBV3-1 (or the pseudogene TRBV3-2) and TRBJ1-2, with D tentatively TRBD1 (5 bases). The CDR3 consists of 15 residues. Trimming took 2 bases from V and 0 from J, leaving 10 bases between them. CDR1 LGHDT and CDR2 YNNKEL come from the germline V gene (reference sequence). CDR3 sequence reads: CASSQWDAANYGYTF. DNA for the CDR3: TGTGCCAGCAGCCAATGGGACGCAGCTAACTATGGCTACACCTTC.

The CDR3 DNA is TGTGCCAGTAGTATCTCATTCGGGGTGATGAACACTGAAGCTTTCTTT. Translating gives CASSISFGVMNTEAFF. The chain combines TRBV19 with TRBJ1-1; D not resolved. V was clipped by 3 bases and J by 0 bases, with 14 bases between them. Germline V lookup: CDR1 LNHDA, CDR2 SQIVND (reference sequence). This CDR3 has 16 residues.

This chain connects TRBV19 to TRBJ1-6; 8 bases map to TRBD1. V shed 8 bases and J 9 bases; nucleotides not matched to a gene: 9. The CDR3 sequence is 14 residues long. Looked up from germline, CDR1 is LNHDA and CDR2 is SQIVND (reference sequence). The CDR3, as DNA: TGTGCCAGTCGGGGCGGACAGGGCTTTTCACCCCTCCACTTT. Translating it yields CASRGGQGFSPLHF. Using reference TRBV19 and TRBJ1-6 for the parts outside the CDR3, the full variable domain is DGGITQSPKYLFRKEGQNVTLSCEQNLNHDAMYWYRQDPGQGLRLIYYSQIVNDFQKGDIAEGYSVSREKKESFPLTVTSAQKNPTAFYLCASRGGQGFSPLHFGNGTRLTVT.

The chain employs TRBV3-1 (or the pseudogene TRBV3-2) and TRBJ1-3; no clear D. Trimming pared 1 base from V and 9 bases from J, leaving 16 bases between. The CDR3 consists of 15 residues. In germline, CDR1 is LGHDT, CDR2 YNNKEL (reference sequence). The CDR3 DNA reads as TGTGCCAGCAGCCAAGGGTTGGGCATAGGAGGCACCATATATTTT. Translated: CASSQGLGIGGTIYF.

This chain links TRBV5-6 with TRBJ2-5, with D perhaps matching TRBD1 (5 bases). Trimming shortened V by 2 bases and J by 4 bases, and 12 bases separated the two germline ends. The CDR3 sequence is 14 residues long. From germline, CDR1 is SGHDT and CDR2 YYEEEE. The CDR3 sequence is CASSFSSQGETQYF. CDR3 DNA: TGTGCCAGCAGCTTTTCGTCCCAGGGAGAGACCCAGTACTTC.

The chain couples TRBV5-6 to TRBJ1-1, with D unresolved. This CDR3 is 14 amino acids long. CDR1 and CDR2 (germline): SGHDT, YYEEEE. V lost 0 bases and J 2 bases, leaving 8 bases between the germline ends. For the CDR3, the DNA is TGTGCCAGCAGCTTGGTAGGCGGAAACACTGAAGCTTTCTTT. As protein: CASSLVGGNTEAFF.